The next 26 T cell receptor beta chains were all read from a single sample in a study of T cells after yellow fever vaccination. Using its own MiXCR run on the 5' RACE reads, TCRdb lists one record per CDR3 protein. This table has 300,000 to 400,000 distinct CDR3 sequences, roughly 8.6% appearing once. The sequenced sample was PBMCs, obtained around 45 days after the first yellow fever vaccination. The receptors come from a young man who received the YFV17D yellow fever vaccine.

This chain uses TRBV5-4 with TRBJ2-7, with no clear D. The germline V gene encodes CDR1 SGHNT and CDR2 YYREEE (reference sequence). This CDR3 comprises 13 residues. Trimming pared 0 bases from V and 2 bases from J, leaving 6 bases between. CDR3 residues: CASSLDQAYEQYV. The CDR3, as DNA: TGTGCCAGCAGCTTGGATCAGGCCTACGAGCAGTACGTC.

This clonotype has just a few counts. This chain links TRBV5-1 with TRBJ2-3; D remains ambiguous. The germline gives CDR1 SGHRS, CDR2 YFSETQ. This CDR3 has 14 residues. V was pared by 0 bases and J by 6 bases, with 11 bases between. The CDR3 sequence: CASSLVPPADTQYF. CDR3 nucleotide sequence: TGCGCCAGCAGCTTGGTTCCTCCTGCGGATACGCAGTATTTT.

J is TRBJ2-1 and V is TRBV12-3 or TRBV12-4; D uncertain. The CDR3 loop spans 12 amino acids. Trimming pared 3 bases from V and 13 bases from J, leaving 13 bases between. The CDR3 DNA reads as TGTGCCAGCAGTTTTCTATCCCTAGAACAGTTCTTC. This gives the protein CASSFLSLEQFF.

This clonotype showed up just once. The V and J genes are TRBV24-1 and TRBJ1-1, with D perhaps TRBD1 (5 bases). The CDR3 spans 11 residues. Germline V gene data show CDR1 as KGHDR and CDR2 as SFDVKD. The V end was cut by 9 bases, the J end by 5 bases, with 9 bases between. CDR3 amino acids: CATSAGTEAFF. CDR3 coding DNA: TGTGCCACCTCTGCAGGGACTGAAGCTTTCTTT.

This clonotype was observed a handful of times. The V call is TRBV18, the J call TRBJ1-4, with 10 nucleotides matching TRBD1. The J segment lost 9 bases and the V segment lost 6 bases, leaving 7 bases of the junction unmatched. The CDR3 is 14 amino acids. Looked up from germline, CDR1 is KGHSH and CDR2 is LQKENI. The CDR3 DNA is TGTGCCAGCTCGCCCGGGACAGGGGAGAAAAAACTGTTTTTT. It codes for CASSPGTGEKKLFF.

This clonotype has just a few counts. CDR3 protein: CSARVGQGQPQHF. CDR3 bases: TGCAGTGCTAGAGTGGGACAGGGTCAGCCCCAGCATTTT. The rearrangement joins TRBV20-1 to TRBJ1-5; 9 bases line up with TRBD1. CDR1 is DFQATT, CDR2 SNEGSKA, per germline (reference sequence). The CDR3 length is 13 residues. V trimming: 1 base; J trimming: 6 bases; junction bases outside the gene matches: 1.

This clonotype was recorded a few times. The chain is built from TRBV5-1 and TRBJ1-5; D unresolved. Germline V gene lookup returns CDR1 SGHRS and CDR2 YFSETQ. The ends were cut back, 4 bases at V and 2 bases at J, with 13 bases in the middle. This CDR3 has 15 residues. The DNA for the CDR3 is TGCGCCAGCAGCCCCCTTCCCGGGGGCAATCAGCCCCAGCATTTT. It codes for CASSPLPGGNQPQHF.

This clonotype was counted only a few times. The chain recombines TRBV28 with TRBJ2-3; the D is unclear. The V end was cut by 2 bases, the J end by 4 bases, with 19 bases between. Germline V gene data show CDR1 as MDHEN and CDR2 as SYDVKM. The CDR3 contains 17 residues. The CDR3 DNA sequence: TGTGCCAGCAGTTTACCCTTACCTCTCCGCAGATCAGATACGCAGTATTTT. Translation: CASSLPLPLRRSDTQYF.

In its sample, this clonotype was seen a few times. The chain is built from TRBV12-3 or TRBV12-4 and TRBJ1-5; D remains ambiguous. Between the trimmed V and J ends, which lost 2 bases and 6 bases, there was a span of 5 bases. The CDR3 loop spans 12 amino acids. The CDR3 here is CASSLTPQPQHF. In DNA form, the CDR3 reads TGTGCCAGCAGTTTAACCCCTCAGCCCCAGCATTTT.

This clonotype was seen repeatedly, ten times or more. Germline and junction disagree at one end, which may indicate a read error. CDR3 bases: TGTGCCAGCTCAGCGGTGGCTTGGGGGGGAGTCTTT. This translates into CASSAVAWGGVF. The chain employs TRBV18 and TRBJ1-1; possible D gene TRBD1, 5 bases. CDR1 and CDR2 from the germline V gene are KGHSH and LQKENI. The CDR3 sequence is 12 residues long. The full variable domain, completed using reference TRBV18 and TRBJ1-1, is NAGVMQNPRHLVRRRGQEARLRCSPMKGHSHVYWYRQLPEEGLKFMVYLQKENIIDESGMPKERFSAEFPKEGPSILRIQQVVRGDSAAYFCASSAVAWGGVFGQGTRLTVV.

Details on this clonotype: At one end, the junction sequence differs from germline, possibly due to a read error. The J gene is TRBJ1-5, the V gene TRBV6-2 or TRBV6-3; a possible D gene is TRBD1 (6 bases). Germline V gene data show CDR1 as MNHEY and CDR2 as SVGEGT. The CDR3 contains 15 residues. The CDR3 reads CASSYLTGGNQPKHF. DNA for the CDR3: TGTGCCAGCAGTTACTTGACAGGAGGGAATCAGCCCAAGCATTTT.

This clonotype was seen only a few times. This rearrangement joins TRBV11-2 to TRBJ2-1; the match to TRBD2 covers 7 bases. Germline values: CDR1 SGHAT, CDR2 FQNNGV. V shed 2 bases and J 0 bases; nucleotides not matched to a gene: 10. The CDR3 consists of 18 residues. The DNA for the CDR3 is TGTGCCAGCAGCTTACGATACAGCGGGGTAAGCTCCTACAATGAGCAGTTCTTC. Protein sequence: CASSLRYSGVSSYNEQFF. The full variable domain, rest sourced from reference TRBV11-2 and TRBJ2-1, is EAGVAQSPRYKIIEKRQSVAFWCNPISGHATLYWYQQILGQGPKLLIQFQNNGVVDDSQLPKDRFSAERLKGVDSTLKIQPAKLEDSAVYLCASSLRYSGVSSYNEQFFGPGTRLTVL.

This clonotype occurred a few times. V usage is TRBV4-1 and J usage is TRBJ2-1; tentatively, D is TRBD1 or TRBD2 (6 bases each). CDR3 length: 13 amino acids. Deletions cut 4 bases from V and 8 bases from J, with 12 bases between. Germline CDR1 and CDR2: MGHRA and YSYEKL. CDR3: CASSPRGGHEQFF. The CDR3 DNA reads TGCGCCAGCAGCCCCCGTGGGGGGCATGAGCAGTTCTTC.

A few counts support this clonotype. V gene TRBV5-1 combines with J gene TRBJ2-7; 8 nucleotides agree with TRBD1. The CDR3 has 16 amino acids. The ends lost 4 bases at V and 3 bases at J; junction bases unmatched: 12. Looked up from germline, CDR1 is SGHRS and CDR2 is YFSETQ. The CDR3 loop reads CASSTNPGTGDYEQYF. CDR3 nucleotides: TGCGCCAGCAGCACGAACCCCGGGACAGGCGACTACGAGCAGTACTTC. The full variable domain, in which reference TRBV5-1 and TRBJ2-7 provide the parts outside the CDR3, is KAGVTQTPRYLIKTRGQQVTLSCSPISGHRSVSWYQQTPGQGLQFLFEYFSETQRNKGNFPGRFSGRQFSNSRSEMNVSTLELGDSALYLCASSTNPGTGDYEQYFGPGTRLTVT.

Here the CDR3 DNA reads TGTGCCAGCAGCTTGGACGGAGGTGCCGTAGATGAGCAGTTCTTC. This sequence encodes CASSLDGGAVDEQFF. The chain recombines TRBV5-5 with TRBJ2-1; D possibly corresponds to TRBD2 (5 bases). Germline V gene sequence: CDR1 SGHKS, CDR2 YYEKEE (reference sequence). This CDR3 is built from 15 residues. V was pared by 0 bases and J by 8 bases, with 15 bases between.

This clonotype was detected only a few times. The chain employs TRBV9 and TRBJ2-3, with 7 bases matching TRBD2. Trimming cost V 4 bases and J 5 bases; bases outside gene matches: 4. This CDR3 region has 13 residues. Germline CDR1 is SGDLS and CDR2 is YYNGEE. CDR3 protein: CASSRTRVDTQYF. In DNA, the CDR3 is TGTGCCAGCAGCAGGACTAGGGTAGATACGCAGTATTTT.

This clonotype has a count of ten or more. This chain links TRBV24-1 with TRBJ2-5; tentative D call: TRBD2 (6 bases). This CDR3 is 14 amino acids long. CDR1 and CDR2 (germline): KGHDR, SFDVKD. V lost 4 bases and J lost 5, with 13 bases in between. CDR3: CATSDPRGGETQYF. The CDR3 DNA sequence: TGTGCCACCAGTGACCCCCGAGGAGGGGAGACCCAGTACTTC.

This clonotype has a handful of counts. DNA of the CDR3: TGTGCCAGCAGCCAAGAACAGAGCACAGATACGCAGTATTTT. As protein: CASSQEQSTDTQYF. This chain uses TRBV4-2 with TRBJ2-3, with D hard to call. The length of the CDR3 is 14 residues. Germline V lookup: CDR1 LGHNA, CDR2 YNFKEQ. V was shortened by 0 bases and J by 0 bases, with 4 bases between the two germline ends.

The rearrangement joins TRBV20-1 to TRBJ2-2; TRBD2 is a possible D gene (6 bases). V dropped 0 bases and J dropped 7 bases, with 18 bases sitting between them. CDR3 length: 16 residues. Germline V gives CDR1 DFQATT, CDR2 SNEGSKA (reference sequence). CDR3 loop: CSARDVGGPRIGELFF. Here the CDR3 DNA reads TGCAGTGCTAGAGATGTGGGGGGTCCTAGAATCGGGGAGCTGTTTTTT.

In this sample, this clonotype turned up a few times. The chain combines TRBV12-3 or TRBV12-4 with TRBJ2-3; 8 bases match TRBD2. The junction had 8 bases not matched to a gene; V was cut back by 10 bases and J by 2 bases. The CDR3 length is 14 residues. CDR3 protein: CAIILAELTDTQYF. The CDR3 nucleotides are TGTGCCATCATACTAGCGGAACTCACAGATACGCAGTATTTT.

This clonotype was recorded many times. The chain is built from TRBV7-2 and TRBJ1-3; possible D gene TRBD1, 6 bases. This CDR3 is 15 amino acids long. CDR1 and CDR2 (germline): SGHTA, FQGNSA. The V gene lost 2 bases and the J gene lost 0 bases, with 8 bases spanning the gap. The CDR3 DNA reads TGTGCCAGCAGCTTAAGGGGGAACTCTGGAAACACCATATATTTT. Its translation: CASSLRGNSGNTIYF.

This clonotype was counted only a few times. The rearrangement joins TRBV4-1 to TRBJ1-5; TRBD1 might be the D (6 bases). Trimming removed 1 base at V and 0 bases at J, with 22 bases between. The CDR3 is 20 residues long. Germline loops: CDR1 MGHRA, CDR2 YSYEKL. CDR3 loop: CASSQGLRGRNPYSNQPQHF. CDR3 coding DNA: TGCGCCAGCAGCCAAGGTCTCAGGGGTCGAAATCCTTATAGCAATCAGCCCCAGCATTTT.

In its sample, this clonotype was seen a few times. This chain uses TRBV5-1 with TRBJ1-4; D is possibly TRBD1 (5 bases). Trimming left V 4 bases short and J 6 bases short, with 16 bases between. This CDR3 contains 15 residues. Germline CDR1 is SGHRS and CDR2 is YFSETQ. The chain's CDR3 is CASSTRTGRDEKLFF. The CDR3 DNA is TGCGCCAGCAGCACCCGGACGGGACGGGATGAAAAACTGTTTTTT.

The V call is TRBV29-1, the J call TRBJ2-7; tentatively, D is TRBD2 (6 bases). Germline CDR1 and CDR2: SQVTM and ANQGSEA. Trimming took off 7 bases at V and 2 bases at J, with 12 bases between the two ends. The CDR3 is made up of 12 amino acids. The CDR3 sequence: CSGGDFPYEQYF. In DNA form, the CDR3 reads TGCAGCGGCGGGGACTTCCCCTACGAGCAGTACTTC.

This clonotype appeared a single time. This chain joins TRBV7-8 and TRBJ2-7; D gene ambiguous. The CDR3 consists of 13 residues. Germline V gene sequence: CDR1 SGHVS, CDR2 FQNEAQ. With 5 bases removed from V and 2 bases from J, the gap between germline ends came to 10 bases. CDR3 DNA: TGTGCCAGCAGCGTAGATTTCGCCTACGAGCAGTACGTC. Translating it yields CASSVDFAYEQYV.

The chain carries TRBV20-1 and TRBJ2-1; no clear D. CDR3 length equals 8 residues. Germline CDR1 and CDR2: DFQATT and SNEGSKA (reference sequence). V was cut by 6 bases and J by 13 bases, with 7 bases left in between. The CDR3: CSAGSQFF. In DNA form, the CDR3 reads TGCAGTGCCGGGTCACAGTTCTTC.